Following are 28 T cell receptor beta chains from one sample sequenced in a study of beta chain features in type 1 diabetes. Expressed TCRB transcripts were sequenced because the isolated RNA had all been reverse transcribed beforehand. Repertoires were generated with immunoSEQ multiplex PCR, while TCRdb's copy carries only in-frame clones and drops some. Among approximately 18,000 clones listed, 50% were seen once. The sequenced material came from stem cell memory CD4+ T cells from blood. These receptors all come from a young man in good health.

The chain employs TRBV5-1 and TRBJ1-1, with a tentative D call TRBD1 (5 bases). In germline, CDR1 is SGHRS, CDR2 YFSETQ. V was pared by 3 bases and J by 3 bases, with 18 bases between. There are 16 residues in the CDR3. CDR3 sequence reads: CASSSGGAGQHTEAFF. The CDR3 DNA sequence: TGCGCCAGCAGCTCCGGAGGGGCAGGGCAACACACTGAAGCTTTCTTT.

This clone appeared a few times. The chain has TRBV7-2 and TRBJ2-1; no reliable D call. V was pared by 1 base and J by 6 bases, with 10 bases between. CDR3 size: 14 residues. In germline, CDR1 is SGHTA, CDR2 FQGNSA. CDR3 sequence reads: CASSLGANPNEQFF. The CDR3 DNA follows: TGTGCCAGCAGCTTAGGAGCGAATCCCAATGAGCAGTTCTTC. Based on the CDR3 plus reference TRBV7-2 and TRBJ2-1, the full variable domain is GAGVSQSPSNKVTEKGKDVELRCDPISGHTALYWYRQSLGQGLEFLIYFQGNSAPDKSGLPSDRFSAERTGGSVSTLTIQRTQQEDSAVYLCASSLGANPNEQFFGPGTRLTVL.

The chain is built from TRBV7-2 and TRBJ1-5; D unresolved. The CDR3 is 13 amino acids. The germline V gene has CDR1 SGHTA and CDR2 FQGNSA. Trimming left V 5 bases short and J 2 bases short, with 7 bases between. In DNA, the CDR3 is TGTGCCAGCAGCCCGAGGGGCAATCAGCCCCAGCATTTT. Translating gives CASSPRGNQPQHF. The full variable domain, with the rest looked up from reference TRBV7-2 and TRBJ1-5, is GAGVSQSPSNKVTEKGKDVELRCDPISGHTALYWYRQSLGQGLEFLIYFQGNSAPDKSGLPSDRFSAERTGGSVSTLTIQRTQQEDSAVYLCASSPRGNQPQHFGDGTRLSIL.

The V and J genes are TRBV7-8 and TRBJ2-7, with TRBD2 identical over 15 bases. From germline, CDR1 is SGHVS and CDR2 FQNEAQ. The CDR3 has 17 amino acids. The V segment lost 4 bases and the J segment 6 bases; nucleotides outside the gene matches: 10. CDR3 residues: CASSSLSPGLAGGEQYF. CDR3 DNA sequence: TGTGCCAGCAGCTCTCTATCTCCGGGACTAGCGGGAGGCGAGCAGTACTTC. The whole variable domain, remainder taken from reference TRBV7-8 and TRBJ2-7, is GAGVSQSPRYKVAKRGQDVALRCDPISGHVSLFWYQQALGQGPEFLTYFQNEAQLDKSGLPSDRFFAERPEGSVSTLKIQRTQQEDSAVYLCASSSLSPGLAGGEQYFGPGTRLTVT.

The chain employs TRBV7-3 and TRBJ2-1, with a possible D match to TRBD1 (6 bases). Germline V gene data show CDR1 as SGHTA and CDR2 as FQGTGA. The CDR3 is 16 amino acids. Trimming removed 3 bases from V and 0 bases from J, with 12 bases in between. The CDR3: CASSFRGLRSYNEQFF. In nucleotides, the CDR3 is TGTGCCAGCAGCTTCAGGGGATTACGCTCCTACAATGAGCAGTTCTTC.

The chain employs TRBV19 and TRBJ2-4; tentatively, D is TRBD1 (7 bases). The CDR3 has 15 amino acids. The germline V gene has CDR1 LNHDA and CDR2 SQIVND (reference sequence). With 6 bases removed from V and 9 bases from J, the gap between germline ends came to 21 bases. In DNA form, the CDR3 reads TGTGCCAGTAGCCCTCTAGACAGGGTCGGGGGCATTCAGTACTTC. Translating it yields CASSPLDRVGGIQYF.

The chain recombines TRBV7-2 with TRBJ1-2; D gene unclear. Trimming took off 5 bases at V and 8 bases at J, with 9 bases between the two ends. This CDR3 is built from 11 residues. Germline CDR1 is SGHTA and CDR2 is FQGNSA. The CDR3 DNA is TGTGCCAGCAGCCTCAGAGGCGGCTACACCTTC. This codes for CASSLRGGYTF.

The chain recombines TRBV4-3 with TRBJ2-1; TRBD1 matches 7 bases. The CDR3 loop spans 17 amino acids. Germline CDR1 and CDR2: LGHNA and YSLEER. With 4 bases clipped from V and 4 bases from J, the junction kept 13 bases outside the gene matches. Written as DNA, the CDR3 is TGCGCCAGCAGCCCAGAGCCCAGGGGGACGGCATACAATGAGCAGTTCTTC. It encodes CASSPEPRGTAYNEQFF.

The chain uses TRBV10-3 and TRBJ1-1; D ambiguous. Germline assignment: CDR1 ENHRY and CDR2 SYGVKD. With 5 bases removed from V and 1 base from J, the gap between germline ends came to 8 bases. This CDR3 is 13 amino acids long. The CDR3 protein is CAISREPNTEAFF. The DNA for the CDR3 is TGTGCCATCAGTCGGGAGCCGAACACTGAAGCTTTCTTT.

This clone appeared a few times. V gene TRBV2 combines with J gene TRBJ2-5; D not resolved. Germline CDR1 reads SNHLY; CDR2 reads FYNNEI. The CDR3 length is 13 residues. The V and J ends lost 4 bases and 1 base respectively, with 7 bases between them. CDR3 DNA: TGTGCCAGCAGTGTAAACAGCCAAGAGACCCAGTACTTC. It codes for CASSVNSQETQYF.

V usage is TRBV7-2 and J usage is TRBJ2-7; D gene ambiguous. Germline CDR1 is SGHTA and CDR2 is FQGNSA. Trimming stripped 1 base from V and 2 bases from J, with 9 bases between. CDR3 length: 14 residues. The CDR3 sequence is CASSLESVAYEQYF. For the CDR3, the DNA is TGTGCCAGCAGCTTAGAGTCGGTAGCCTACGAGCAGTACTTC.

This clone was recorded a few times. V is TRBV28 and J is TRBJ2-7; D may be TRBD2 (6 bases). Germline CDR1 MDHEN, CDR2 SYDVKM. V lost 7 bases to trimming and J lost 4 bases, with 14 bases between them. This CDR3 is built from 13 residues. CDR3 region: CASTHGRRYEQYF. The CDR3 region has the DNA TGTGCCAGCACCCACGGGAGAAGGTACGAGCAGTACTTC.

The chain employs TRBV4-3 and TRBJ2-1, with 7 nucleotides matching TRBD2. V lost 0 bases to trimming and J lost 7 bases; unmatched junction nucleotides: 6. CDR3 length equals 15 residues. Germline CDR1 is LGHNA and CDR2 is YSLEER. This chain's CDR3 is CASSQEYQRENEQFF. The CDR3 nucleotides read TGCGCCAGCAGCCAAGAGTACCAGCGGGAAAATGAGCAGTTCTTC.

This chain links TRBV7-2 with TRBJ1-2; 8 positions match TRBD1. Germline CDR1 reads SGHTA; CDR2 reads FQGNSA. With 2 bases clipped from V and 8 bases from J, the junction kept 4 bases outside the gene matches. The CDR3 consists of 13 residues. CDR3 amino acids: CASSLSGGGGYTF. CDR3 DNA sequence: TGTGCCAGCAGCTTATCAGGGGGCGGCGGCTACACCTTC.

This chain connects TRBV7-2 to TRBJ2-7; D call uncertain. This CDR3 has 11 residues. The germline V gene encodes CDR1 SGHTA and CDR2 FQGNSA. The germline V and J ends were trimmed by 5 bases and 3 bases, with 5 bases remaining between them. CDR3 in amino acids: CASSPLYEQYF. Here the CDR3 DNA reads TGTGCCAGCAGCCCACTCTACGAGCAGTACTTC.

V usage is TRBV10-3 and J usage is TRBJ2-1, with D perhaps matching TRBD2 (6 bases). Germline V gene data show CDR1 as ENHRY and CDR2 as SYGVKD. Trimming shortened V by 4 bases and J by 8 bases, and 6 bases separated the two germline ends. This CDR3 contains 11 residues. The chain's CDR3 is CAISGDYEQFF. The CDR3 DNA is TGTGCCATCAGTGGGGACTATGAGCAGTTCTTC.

The gene calls are TRBV7-9 and TRBJ1-6, with D possibly being TRBD1 (6 bases). V was pared by 5 bases and J by 10 bases, with 12 bases between. Germline CDR1 SEHNR, CDR2 FQNEAQ (reference sequence). This CDR3 has 13 residues. This CDR3 is CASSAGVSSPLHF. CDR3 in DNA: TGTGCCAGCAGCGCAGGGGTGAGCTCACCCCTCCACTTT.

This clone was seen a few times. This chain links TRBV4-2 with TRBJ2-7; 11 bases fit TRBD1. CDR1 LGHNA and CDR2 YNFKEQ come from the germline V gene. The CDR3 is made up of 14 amino acids. With 6 bases clipped from V and 6 bases from J, the junction kept 7 bases outside the gene matches. DNA of the CDR3: TGTGCCAGCAGTAAAGCGGGACAGGGGGTCGAGCAGTACTTC. Its translation is CASSKAGQGVEQYF.

This clone was detected only a few times. The chain is built from TRBV7-3 and TRBJ2-6; no clear D gene. CDR3 size: 15 residues. V lost 4 bases and J 4 bases, leaving 11 bases between the germline ends. From germline, CDR1 is SGHTA and CDR2 FQGTGA. CDR3 bases: TGTGCCAGCAGCTCTGGGTGGGCCGGGGCCAACGTCCTGACTTTC. It codes for CASSSGWAGANVLTF.

By its share, this clone is medium-sized (0.01 to 0.1%). This CDR3 reads CSALQGGGANVLTF. CDR3 DNA sequence: TGCAGCGCCCTACAGGGTGGTGGGGCCAACGTCCTGACTTTC. The chain carries TRBV29-1 and TRBJ2-6, with D possibly TRBD1 on 6 matching bases. This CDR3 spans 14 amino acids. V was pared by 7 bases and J by 3 bases, with 13 bases between. Germline V lookup: CDR1 SQVTM, CDR2 ANQGSEA. Combining the CDR3 with reference TRBV29-1 and TRBJ2-6 gives the whole variable domain SAVISQKPSRDICQRGTSLTIQCQVDSQVTMMFWYRQQPGQSLTLIATANQGSEATYESGFVIDKFPISRPNLTFSTLTVSNMSPEDSSIYLCSALQGGGANVLTFGAGSRLTVL.

The gene calls are TRBV7-2 and TRBJ2-5; possibly TRBD2 for D (5 bases). Germline V CDR1 and CDR2: SGHTA, FQGNSA. The CDR3 totals 13 residues. V lost 4 bases to trimming and J lost 1 base, with 7 bases between them. CDR3 residues: CASSSDSQETQYF. The CDR3 coding sequence is TGTGCCAGCAGCTCGGACTCCCAAGAGACCCAGTACTTC.

The chain has TRBV9 and TRBJ1-6, with 9 nucleotides matching TRBD1. The CDR3 length is 15 residues. The V segment lost 3 bases and the J segment 9 bases; nucleotides outside the gene matches: 7. Per germline, CDR1 SGDLS and CDR2 YYNGEE. CDR3 protein: CASSAYRGQGSPLHF. CDR3 nucleotides: TGTGCCAGCAGCGCCTACAGGGGGCAAGGTTCACCCCTCCACTTT.

The genes are TRBV29-1 and TRBJ2-1, with 10 bases fitting TRBD2. The V gene's germline CDR1 is SQVTM and CDR2 ANQGSEA. The CDR3 is 14 amino acids. The V gene end was trimmed by 6 bases and the J gene end by 0 bases; junction bases not matched to a gene: 2. The CDR3 reads CSVASGSSYNEQFF. The CDR3 nucleotides read TGCAGCGTAGCTAGCGGGAGCTCCTACAATGAGCAGTTCTTC.

The V gene is TRBV6-6, the J gene TRBJ2-3; D perhaps matches TRBD2 (5 bases). In germline, CDR1 is MNHNY, CDR2 SVGAGI (reference sequence). The CDR3 loop spans 14 amino acids. Trimming left V 6 bases short and J 8 bases short, with 18 bases between. The CDR3 loop reads CASSEAPPAGTQYF. The CDR3 region has the DNA TGTGCCAGCAGCGAGGCCCCCCCGGCGGGTACGCAGTATTTT.

This clone was seen a handful of times. V usage is TRBV7-9 and J usage is TRBJ1-2; D not resolved. Trimming shortened V by 5 bases and J by 5 bases, and 15 bases separated the two germline ends. The CDR3 covers 14 residues. CDR1 and CDR2 (germline): SEHNR, FQNEAQ (reference sequence). The CDR3 loop reads CASSPSQALYGYTF. The CDR3 DNA reads TGTGCCAGCAGCCCCTCCCAGGCTTTGTATGGCTACACCTTC.

This clone was observed once. This sequence joins TRBV7-8 and TRBJ1-1; unclear D gene. The V gene's germline CDR1 is SGHVS and CDR2 FQNEAQ. The CDR3 contains 14 residues. V dropped 1 base and J dropped 0 bases, with 6 bases sitting between them. The CDR3 DNA sequence: TGTGCCAGCAGCTTAGGACACATGAACACTGAAGCTTTCTTT. This gives the protein CASSLGHMNTEAFF.

The chain combines TRBV5-1 with TRBJ2-5; TRBD2 matches at 16 bases. CDR1 and CDR2 (germline): SGHRS, YFSETQ. There are 15 residues in the CDR3. V trimming: 4 bases; J trimming: 5 bases; junction bases outside the gene matches: 2. CDR3 bases: TGCGCCAGCAGCGTGGGACTAGCGGGGGGGGAGACCCAGTACTTC. Translating it yields CASSVGLAGGETQYF.

This sequence joins TRBV28 and TRBJ1-5; 8 bases match TRBD1. J was trimmed by 9 bases and V by 5 bases; bases with no gene match: 12. This CDR3 spans 15 amino acids. Per the germline V gene, CDR1 is MDHEN and CDR2 is SYDVKM. The CDR3 DNA is TGTGCCAGCAGTAGTGCCGGGACAGGCAATAGGCCCCAGCATTTT. This codes for CASSSAGTGNRPQHF.